This T cell receptor beta chain was observed in a study of blood T cell repertoires in COVID-19. This CDR3 comprises 15 residues. V trimming: 5 bases; J trimming: 4 bases; junction bases outside the gene matches: 8. Germline CDR1 and CDR2: SGHTA and FQGNSA. This clone appeared a single time. Clones were read by immunoSEQ multiplex PCR, and TCRdb kept only the in-frame ones, dropping some. The repertoire holds 150,000 to 200,000 clones, with 70% to 85% as singletons. V usage is TRBV7-2 and J usage is TRBJ2-7; the match to TRBD1 covers 10 bases. This TCR derives from a woman older than 75 with acute or convalescent COVID-19. What was sequenced was peripheral blood. CDR3 DNA sequence: TGTGCCAGCAGCCAACGACAGGGGGCGCGGTACGAGCAGTACTTC. Protein: CASSQRQGARYEQYF.